The 18 T cell receptor beta chains in this list originate from one sample, sequenced in a study of Ad26.COV2.S vaccination and SARS-CoV-2 variants. Profiled with immunoSEQ multiplex PCR; TCRdb holds only in-frame clones, not every one. The table has roughly 350,000 clones, roughly 84% seen once; the top ten hold roughly 3.1%. Treatment given: roughly 18 received Ad26.COV2.S at low or high dose, single or two shots; roughly five received placebo; per-sample allocation not given. Specimens were obtained on day 63 following the first vaccine or placebo injection. Source: peripheral blood, taken in a trial of Ad26.COV2.S vaccine versus placebo. The receptors stem from a person between 18 and 59 years old who received the Ad26.COV2.S COVID-19 vaccine or a placebo.

The J gene is TRBJ2-2, the V gene TRBV6-5; D is ambiguous. Deletions cut 7 bases from V and 1 base from J, with 10 bases between. CDR1 is MNHEY and CDR2 is SVGAGI in the germline V gene. This CDR3 contains 14 residues. CDR3 bases: TGTGCCAGCACAGGACGGCGGAACACCGGGGAGCTGTTTTTT. Translation gives CASTGRRNTGELFF.

This clone appeared a few times. The V gene is TRBV27, the J gene TRBJ1-1, with a weak D call TRBD1 (5 bases). With 5 bases removed from V and 1 base from J, the gap between germline ends came to 14 bases. Germline lookup yields CDR1 MNHEY and CDR2 SMNVEV (reference sequence). CDR3 length: 15 residues. CDR3 amino acids: CASSPGASWNTEAFF. CDR3 DNA sequence: TGTGCCAGCAGTCCCGGGGCCAGTTGGAACACTGAAGCTTTCTTT.

CDR3 DNA: TGTGCCAGTAGTATAGATTCCGGCAGGGGGCAGCCCCAGCATTTT. Protein sequence: CASSIDSGRGQPQHF. V usage is TRBV19 and J usage is TRBJ1-5, with TRBD1 matching over 7 bases. This CDR3 region has 15 residues. With 0 bases clipped from V and 7 bases from J, the junction kept 6 bases outside the gene matches. The germline gives CDR1 LNHDA, CDR2 SQIVND (reference sequence).

This chain uses TRBV7-9 with TRBJ2-7; D possibly corresponds to TRBD2 (5 bases). The CDR3 is 15 residues long. V was trimmed by 2 bases and J by 0 bases, leaving 11 bases between them. Germline CDR1 and CDR2: SEHNR and FQNEAQ (reference sequence). CDR3 sequence (DNA): TGTGCCAGCAGCTTATCCGGAGGAGGCTCCTACGAGCAGTACTTC. Translating gives CASSLSGGGSYEQYF.

The rearrangement links TRBV4-2 to TRBJ1-2; 11 bases fit TRBD1. CDR3 length: 15 amino acids. V lost 4 bases to trimming and J lost 4 bases; unmatched junction nucleotides: 5. The germline CDR1 and CDR2 sequences are LGHNA and YNFKEQ. CDR3 nucleotide sequence: TGTGCCAGCAGCCCGGGACAGGGGGGGCCCTATGGCTACACCTTC. It translates to CASSPGQGGPYGYTF.

V and J are TRBV5-6 and TRBJ1-5, with TRBD1 matching 8 bases. After removal of 4 bases from V and 5 bases from J, the junction contained 5 bases not matched to a gene. Looked up from germline, CDR1 is SGHDT and CDR2 is YYEEEE. The CDR3 is made up of 14 amino acids. The CDR3 region has the DNA TGTGCCAGCAGCACAGGGGGTGTGGATCAGCCCCAGCATTTT. Amino acid sequence: CASSTGGVDQPQHF.

The chain links TRBV9 to TRBJ2-2; D perhaps matches TRBD2 (5 bases). This CDR3 spans 15 amino acids. CDR1 is SGDLS, CDR2 YYNGEE, per germline. With 0 bases removed from V and 0 bases from J, the gap between germline ends came to 6 bases. The CDR3 bases are TGTGCCAGCAGCGTAGACGGGGCGAACACCGGGGAGCTGTTTTTT. Residues: CASSVDGANTGELFF.

The chain employs TRBV27 and TRBJ2-7; maybe TRBD1 (5 bases). V was cut by 3 bases and J by 4 bases, with 10 bases left in between. The germline CDR1 and CDR2 sequences are MNHEY and SMNVEV (reference sequence). The CDR3 length is 13 residues. The CDR3 loop is CASSFGQSYEQYF. The CDR3 nucleotides are TGTGCCAGCAGTTTCGGACAATCATACGAGCAGTACTTC.

This chain uses TRBV6-1 with TRBJ2-7; TRBD1 matches 7 bases. The CDR3 contains 13 residues. The germline gives CDR1 MNHNS, CDR2 SASEGT. V lost 5 bases to trimming and J lost 2 bases; unmatched junction nucleotides: 3. CDR3 sequence reads: CASSRDRPYEQYF. The CDR3 DNA is TGTGCCAGCAGTAGGGACAGACCCTACGAGCAGTACTTC.

The chain recombines TRBV7-6 with TRBJ2-5; 8 bases are a match to TRBD2. The germline V gene has CDR1 SGHVS and CDR2 FNYEAQ. Losses at the gene ends were 2 bases for V and 4 bases for J; bases not matched to a gene: 6. The CDR3 runs 15 residues. The CDR3 sequence: CASSLPAGVGETQYF. DNA for the CDR3: TGTGCCAGCAGCTTACCAGCGGGGGTGGGAGAGACCCAGTACTTC.

This clone was seen more than once but under ten times. V gene TRBV5-4 combines with J gene TRBJ1-1, with D unresolved. Germline CDR1 SGHNT, CDR2 YYREEE (reference sequence). The CDR3 runs to 13 residues. Trimming left V 0 bases short and J 1 base short, with 4 bases between. The CDR3, as DNA: TGTGCCAGCAGCTTGGCTCAGAACACTGAAGCTTTCTTT. It encodes CASSLAQNTEAFF.

The genes are TRBV7-9 and TRBJ2-6; D call uncertain. CDR1 and CDR2 from the germline V gene are SEHNR and FQNEAQ (reference sequence). V lost 3 bases and J 0 bases, leaving 9 bases between the germline ends. The CDR3 extends over 16 amino acids. The CDR3 DNA reads as TGTGCCAGCAGCTTTCCAGCCATCTCTGGGGCCAACGTCCTGACTTTC. Translated: CASSFPAISGANVLTF.

This clone has more than one count but fewer than ten. J is TRBJ2-6 and V is TRBV18, with D unclear. The V gene's germline CDR1 is KGHSH and CDR2 LQKENI. CDR3 length: 15 amino acids. V was cut by 1 base and J by 0 bases, with 4 bases left in between. CDR3: CASSPRSSGANVLTF. For the CDR3, the DNA is TGTGCCAGCTCACCACGGAGCTCTGGGGCCAACGTCCTGACTTTC.

The V and J genes are TRBV24-1 and TRBJ1-2; possibly TRBD1 for D (5 bases). In germline, CDR1 is KGHDR, CDR2 SFDVKD. V was cut by 0 bases and J by 9 bases, with 16 bases left in between. This CDR3 comprises 15 residues. The CDR3 nucleotides are TGTGCCACCAGTGATTTGACCAGAGACAGACCTAGCTACACCTTC. Amino acid sequence: CATSDLTRDRPSYTF.

This clone was picked up a small number of times. The chain employs TRBV4-3 and TRBJ2-1, with D perhaps TRBD2 (6 bases). Trimming took off 0 bases at V and 8 bases at J, with 17 bases between the two ends. This CDR3 contains 16 residues. CDR1 LGHNA and CDR2 YSLEER come from the germline V gene. This chain's CDR3 is CASSQDGDGGPDEQFF. The CDR3 nucleotides are TGCGCCAGCAGCCAAGATGGGGATGGAGGGCCTGATGAGCAGTTCTTC.

V gene TRBV4-1 combines with J gene TRBJ1-3; D not certain. The CDR3 runs 15 residues. Trimming removed 4 bases at V and 0 bases at J, with 10 bases between. CDR1 is MGHRA and CDR2 is YSYEKL in the germline V gene. CDR3 residues: CASSPAHHSGNTIYF. The CDR3 DNA follows: TGCGCCAGCAGCCCAGCCCATCACTCTGGAAACACCATATATTTT.

The chain combines TRBV20-1 with TRBJ1-1; D unclear. Deletions cut 5 bases from V and 0 bases from J, with 13 bases between. The CDR3 is 14 residues long. Germline values: CDR1 DFQATT, CDR2 SNEGSKA (reference sequence). For the CDR3, the DNA is TGCAGTGCTGGTGGTTACCAAATGAACACTGAAGCTTTCTTT. Residues: CSAGGYQMNTEAFF.

The V and J genes are TRBV6-4 and TRBJ2-3; D tentatively reads TRBD1 or TRBD2 (5 bases each). Per the germline V gene, CDR1 is MRHNA and CDR2 is SNTAGT. Trimming cost V 2 bases and J 5 bases, with 8 bases left between them. This CDR3 is built from 13 residues. CDR3 coding DNA: TGTGCCAGCAGTGACATGAGGGGAGATACGCAGTATTTT. Amino acids: CASSDMRGDTQYF.